These 7 T cell receptor beta chains were sequenced from one sample in a study of Graves' ophthalmopathy and Graves' hyperthyroidism. The sequenced template was RNA, covering the TCR beta CDR3 region. An opening RT-PCR round employed HTBI primers and preceded a second-round multiplex PCR. TCRdb analysed the multiplex PCR reads with MiXCR anew, one entry per CDR3 protein. This sample has around 600,000 distinct CDR3 sequences, with roughly 39% found just once. The material sequenced was peripheral blood. These receptors were taken from an adult man with Graves' ophthalmopathy.

This clonotype was seen many times. The chain joins TRBV29-1 to TRBJ1-1, with D hard to call. V lost 4 bases to trimming and J lost 1 base, with 7 bases between them. CDR3 length: 12 amino acids. Looked up from germline, CDR1 is SQVTM and CDR2 is ANQGSEA. Written as DNA, the CDR3 is TGCAGCGTTGCGGCGGGGAACACTGAAGCTTTCTTT. Translating it yields CSVAAGNTEAFF.

This clonotype was detected a few times. The chain uses TRBV10-3 and TRBJ2-3, with a weak D call TRBD2 (6 bases). Germline CDR1 reads ENHRY; CDR2 reads SYGVKD. The CDR3 loop spans 14 amino acids. Deletions cut 6 bases from V and 4 bases from J, with 14 bases between. DNA for the CDR3: TGTGCCATCAGCGCCTCGGGGGAGCCAGATACGCAGTATTTT. It codes for CAISASGEPDTQYF.

The chain is built from TRBV10-2 and TRBJ1-2; the match to TRBD1 covers 7 bases. The germline V gene encodes CDR1 WSHSY and CDR2 SAAADI. V trimming: 2 bases; J trimming: 10 bases; junction bases outside the gene matches: 7. The CDR3 sequence is 13 residues long. The CDR3: CASSEGTALVYTF. CDR3 nucleotides: TGCGCCAGCAGTGAGGGGACAGCACTTGTCTACACCTTC.

This clonotype showed up just a few times. This chain uses TRBV7-9 with TRBJ2-2; 11 bases fit TRBD2. Trimming removed 4 bases from V and 2 bases from J; junction bases left unmatched: 12. Germline loops: CDR1 SEHNR, CDR2 FQNEAQ (reference sequence). The CDR3 runs 19 residues. In nucleotides, the CDR3 is TGTGCCAGCAGCTGGACTCCAACTAGCGGGAGACCTAACACCGGGGAGCTGTTTTTT. Its protein is CASSWTPTSGRPNTGELFF.

V and J are TRBV11-2 and TRBJ2-5, with 7 bases aligning to TRBD1. CDR3 size: 16 residues. Germline-derived CDR1 and CDR2 are SGHAT and FQNNGV. The V gene end was trimmed by 5 bases and the J gene end by 1 base; junction bases not matched to a gene: 10. The CDR3 loop is CASSTPLDRVQETQYF. The CDR3 DNA is TGTGCCAGCAGCACACCACTTGACAGGGTCCAAGAGACCCAGTACTTC.

This clonotype has just a few counts. This chain joins TRBV19 and TRBJ1-1, with unresolved D. The CDR3 totals 13 residues. Germline lookup yields CDR1 LNHDA and CDR2 SQIVND (reference sequence). Trimming removed 11 bases at V and 1 base at J, with 14 bases between. CDR3 loop: CAWAPSGNTEAFF. The CDR3 region has the DNA TGTGCCTGGGCCCCCTCGGGGAACACTGAAGCTTTCTTT.

There are many counts of this clonotype. The V call is TRBV7-6, the J call TRBJ2-5; 13 bases map to TRBD2. Germline assignment: CDR1 SGHVS and CDR2 FNYEAQ. This CDR3 spans 15 amino acids. Germline trimming cut 5 bases from V and 7 bases from J; bases unmatched to any gene: 7. CDR3 in amino acids: CASSPLAGGPGTQYF. The CDR3 nucleotides read TGTGCCAGCAGCCCACTAGCGGGAGGGCCGGGGACCCAGTACTTC.